The 10 T cell receptor beta chains given below trace back to one sample, sequenced in a study of blood T cell repertoires in COVID-19. Data came from immunoSEQ multiplex PCR; TCRdb stores just in-frame clones and leaves some out. The sample lists some 350,000 clones; about 90% were seen once. Sample: PBMCs or T cells enriched from blood (not recorded which). These receptors all come from a woman in her thirties who had recovered from COVID-19.

The chain recombines TRBV28 with TRBJ2-2; 7 bases fit TRBD1. This CDR3 spans 14 amino acids. Looked up from germline, CDR1 is MDHEN and CDR2 is SYDVKM. Trimming took 5 bases from V and 8 from J; bases not matched to a gene: 8. The CDR3 spells CASSPDRASGELFF. The CDR3 nucleotides are TGTGCCAGCAGTCCAGACAGGGCTTCTGGGGAGCTGTTTTTT.

About this clone itself: Other DNA sequences in the sample encode the same CDR3. This chain joins TRBV9 and TRBJ2-7; D may be TRBD1 (6 bases). The germline V gene encodes CDR1 SGDLS and CDR2 YYNGEE. The CDR3 contains 14 residues. Trimming stripped 1 base from V and 0 bases from J, with 8 bases between. In DNA form, the CDR3 reads TGTGCCAGCAGCGTAACAGGGAGCTCCTACGAGCAGTACTTC. It translates to CASSVTGSSYEQYF.

This chain uses TRBV7-8 with TRBJ2-1; 7 bases line up with TRBD2. There are 15 residues in the CDR3. After removal of 2 bases from V and 4 bases from J, the junction contained 5 bases not matched to a gene. Germline-derived CDR1 and CDR2 are SGHVS and FQNEAQ. The DNA of the CDR3 is TGTGCCAGCAGCTTATCCCTAGCGGAATACAATGAGCAGTTCTTC. Translating it yields CASSLSLAEYNEQFF.

V usage is TRBV21-1 and J usage is TRBJ2-1; the table's D call TRBD2 went unverified against the DNA. TRBV21-1 is recorded as a pseudogene. The CDR3 contains 15 residues. Here the CDR3 reads CATRATGTSFNEQFF. In nucleotides, the CDR3 is TGTGCCACCAGAGCTACCGGGACTAGCTTCAATGAGCAGTTCTTC.

The rearrangement links TRBV29-1 to TRBJ2-1, with D maybe TRBD2 (6 bases). The CDR3 runs to 13 residues. The V gene lost 4 bases and the J gene lost 10 bases, with 17 bases spanning the gap. CDR1 and CDR2 (germline): SQVTM, ANQGSEA. The CDR3 region is CSVGRWEVGEQFF. The CDR3, as DNA: TGCAGCGTTGGGCGATGGGAGGTTGGCGAGCAGTTCTTC.

This clone was seen once. V gene TRBV14 combines with J gene TRBJ2-1, with 14 nucleotides matching TRBD2. The CDR3 runs 16 residues. V trimming: 4 bases; J trimming: 7 bases; junction bases outside the gene matches: 6. From germline, CDR1 is SGHDN and CDR2 FVKESK. The CDR3 loop reads CASSRSGTSGGNEQFF. The CDR3 DNA sequence: TGTGCCAGCAGCCGGTCCGGGACTAGCGGGGGTAATGAGCAGTTCTTC. Variable domain in full (rest from reference TRBV14 and TRBJ2-1): EAGVTQFPSHSVIEKGQTVTLRCDPISGHDNLYWYRRVMGKEIKFLLHFVKESKQDESGMPNNRFLAERTGGTYSTLKVQPAELEDSGVYFCASSRSGTSGGNEQFFGPGTRLTVL.

The rearrangement uses TRBV5-1 and TRBJ2-2; D remains unclear. V lost 0 bases, J lost 1 base, and 7 bases lay in between. CDR3 length equals 15 residues. From germline, CDR1 is SGHRS and CDR2 YFSETQ. The CDR3 bases are TGCGCCAGCAGCTTGGGACATGTGAACACCGGGGAGCTGTTTTTT. This encodes CASSLGHVNTGELFF.

This clone turned up a few times. The gene calls are TRBV28 and TRBJ1-2, with TRBD1 as a possible D gene (5 bases). V was pared by 5 bases and J by 2 bases, with 9 bases between. In germline, CDR1 is MDHEN, CDR2 SYDVKM. This CDR3 region has 13 residues. CDR3: CASSRGLNYGYTF. As DNA, the CDR3 is TGTGCCAGCAGTCGGGGACTAAACTATGGCTACACCTTC.

V is TRBV14 and J is TRBJ2-3; TRBD1 might be the D (5 bases). The length of the CDR3 is 13 residues. Trimming took off 1 base at V and 6 bases at J, with 8 bases between the two ends. CDR1 is SGHDN and CDR2 is FVKESK in the germline V gene. CDR3 DNA: TGTGCCAGCAGCCAAGGGGGCCCCGATACGCAGTATTTT. It translates to CASSQGGPDTQYF. The whole variable domain, filled in from reference TRBV14 and TRBJ2-3, reads EAGVTQFPSHSVIEKGQTVTLRCDPISGHDNLYWYRRVMGKEIKFLLHFVKESKQDESGMPNNRFLAERTGGTYSTLKVQPAELEDSGVYFCASSQGGPDTQYFGPGTRLTVL.

The rearrangement uses TRBV5-4 and TRBJ1-6; D might be TRBD1 (5 bases). Germline CDR1 is SGHNT and CDR2 is YYREEE (reference sequence). V lost 1 base and J 13 bases, leaving 9 bases between the germline ends. The CDR3 is 12 amino acids. The CDR3 spells CASSLRGEPLHF. The DNA of the CDR3 is TGTGCCAGCAGCTTGAGGGGTGAGCCCCTCCACTTT.